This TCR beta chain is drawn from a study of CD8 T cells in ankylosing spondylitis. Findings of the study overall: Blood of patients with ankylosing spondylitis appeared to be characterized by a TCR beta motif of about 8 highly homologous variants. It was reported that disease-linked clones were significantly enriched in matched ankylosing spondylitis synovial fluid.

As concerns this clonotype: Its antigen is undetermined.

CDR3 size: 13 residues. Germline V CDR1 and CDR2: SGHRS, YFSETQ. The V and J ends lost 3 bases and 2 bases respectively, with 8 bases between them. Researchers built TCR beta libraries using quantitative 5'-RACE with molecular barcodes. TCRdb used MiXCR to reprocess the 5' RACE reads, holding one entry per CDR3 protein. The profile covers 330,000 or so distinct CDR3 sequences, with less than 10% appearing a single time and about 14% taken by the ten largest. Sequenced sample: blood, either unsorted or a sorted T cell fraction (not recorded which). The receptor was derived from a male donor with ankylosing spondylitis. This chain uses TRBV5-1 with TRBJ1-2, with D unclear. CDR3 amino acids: CASSSQWNYGYTF. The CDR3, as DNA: TGCGCCAGCAGCTCGCAGTGGAACTATGGCTACACCTTC. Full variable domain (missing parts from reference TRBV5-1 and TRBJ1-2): KAGVTQTPRYLIKTRGQQVTLSCSPISGHRSVSWYQQTPGQGLQFLFEYFSETQRNKGNFPGRFSGRQFSNSRSEMNVSTLELGDSALYLCASSSQWNYGYTFGSGTRLTVV.